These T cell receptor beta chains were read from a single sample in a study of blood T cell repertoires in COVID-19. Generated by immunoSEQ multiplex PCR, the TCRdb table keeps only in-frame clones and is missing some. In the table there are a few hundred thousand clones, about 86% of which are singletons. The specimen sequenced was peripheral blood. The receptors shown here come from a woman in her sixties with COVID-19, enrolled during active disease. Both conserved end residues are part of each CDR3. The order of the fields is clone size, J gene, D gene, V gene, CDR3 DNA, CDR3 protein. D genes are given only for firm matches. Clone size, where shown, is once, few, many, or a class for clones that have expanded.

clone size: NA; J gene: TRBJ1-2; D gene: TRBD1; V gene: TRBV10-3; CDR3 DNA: TGTGCCATCAGTAATAGGACAGGGGCAGCTAACTATGGCTACACCTTC; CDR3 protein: CAISNRTGAANYGYTF
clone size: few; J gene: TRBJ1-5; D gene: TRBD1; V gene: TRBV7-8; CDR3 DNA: TGTGCCAGCAGCTCACGCCGGACAGGGAATAGCAATCAGCCCCAGCATTTT; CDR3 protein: CASSSRRTGNSNQPQHF
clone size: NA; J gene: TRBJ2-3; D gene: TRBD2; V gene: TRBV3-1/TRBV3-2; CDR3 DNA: TGTGCCAGCAGGGCTAGCGGGGGGCCCCTAGGTACGCAGTATTTT; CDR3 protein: CASRASGGPLGTQYF
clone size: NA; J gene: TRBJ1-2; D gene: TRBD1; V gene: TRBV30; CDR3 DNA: TGTGCCTGGACCCCGGACAGGGGATTTGACTACACCTTC; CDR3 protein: CAWTPDRGFDYTF
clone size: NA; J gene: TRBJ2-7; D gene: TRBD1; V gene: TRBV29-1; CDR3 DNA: TGCAGCGCTGCCGGGACAGCAGAACCCTTCGAGCAGTACTTC; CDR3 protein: CSAAGTAEPFEQYF
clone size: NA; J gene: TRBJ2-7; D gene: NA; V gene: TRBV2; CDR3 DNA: TGTGCCAGCAGTGAAGACAGATCCTACGAGCAGTACTTC; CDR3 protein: CASSEDRSYEQYF
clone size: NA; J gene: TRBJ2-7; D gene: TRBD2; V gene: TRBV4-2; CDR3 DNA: TGTGCCAGCAGCCAATTGCTAGCGGGACCCTACGAGCAGTACTTC; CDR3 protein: CASSQLLAGPYEQYF
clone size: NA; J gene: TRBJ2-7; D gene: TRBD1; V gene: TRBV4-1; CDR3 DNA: TGCGCCAGCAGCCAGGAGGACAGGGCAGTTTTTTACGAGCAGTACTTC; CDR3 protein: CASSQEDRAVFYEQYF
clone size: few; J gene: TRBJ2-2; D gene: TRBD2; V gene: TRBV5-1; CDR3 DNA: TGCGCCAGCAGCTTTAGCGGGGGGGCGACCGGGGAGCTGTTTTTT; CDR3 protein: CASSFSGGATGELFF
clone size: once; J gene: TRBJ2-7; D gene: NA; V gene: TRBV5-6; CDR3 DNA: TGTGCCAGCAGCTTGTTAGTCTACGAGCAGTACTTC; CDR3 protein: CASSLLVYEQYF
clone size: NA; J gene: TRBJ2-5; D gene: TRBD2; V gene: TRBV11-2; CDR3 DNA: TGTGCCAGCAGATACGGGGACTACCAGGCCCAGTACTTC; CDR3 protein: CASRYGDYQAQYF
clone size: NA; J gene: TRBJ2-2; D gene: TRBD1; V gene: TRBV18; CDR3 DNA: TGTGCCAGCTCAGCAAACAGGGGGTCAAACACCGGGGAGCTGTTTTTT; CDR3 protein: CASSANRGSNTGELFF
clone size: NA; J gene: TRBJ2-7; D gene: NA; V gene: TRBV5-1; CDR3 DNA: TGCGCCAGCGGGCAGGGACATACCAGTACCTACGAGCAGTACTTC; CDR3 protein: CASGQGHTSTYEQYF
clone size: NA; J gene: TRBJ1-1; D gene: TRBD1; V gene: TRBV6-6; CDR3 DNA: TGTGCCAGCAGTTACAGAGGGGGCGGCACTGAAGCTTTCTTT; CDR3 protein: CASSYRGGGTEAFF
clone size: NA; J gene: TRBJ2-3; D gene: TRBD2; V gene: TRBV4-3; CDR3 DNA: TGCGCCAGCAGCCCTGTAGGCGGGGGGACCTTCACAGATACGCAGTATTTT; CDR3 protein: CASSPVGGGTFTDTQYF
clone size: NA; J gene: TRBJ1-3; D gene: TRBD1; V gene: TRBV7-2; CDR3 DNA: TGTGCCAGCAGCTCCGGACAGGGCCGCTCTGGAAACACCATATATTTT; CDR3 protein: CASSSGQGRSGNTIYF
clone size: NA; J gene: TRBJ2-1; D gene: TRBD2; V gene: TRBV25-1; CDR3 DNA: TGTGCCAGCAGTCCGCTCAGCGGGGGGGCAGGTTCCCATGAGCAGTTCTTC; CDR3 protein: CASSPLSGGAGSHEQFF
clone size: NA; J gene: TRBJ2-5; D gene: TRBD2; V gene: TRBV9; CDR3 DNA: TGTGCCAGCAGCGCCGGGACTAGCGGGGGCCTGAACCAAGAGACCCAGTACTTC; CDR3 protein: CASSAGTSGGLNQETQYF
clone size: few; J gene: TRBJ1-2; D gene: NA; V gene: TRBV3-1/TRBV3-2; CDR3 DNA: TGTGCCAGCAGCCAGGGAGGGGGCTACACCTTC; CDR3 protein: CASSQGGGYTF
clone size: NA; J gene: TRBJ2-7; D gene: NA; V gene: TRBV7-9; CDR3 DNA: TGTGCCAGCAGCCCGAACCTAGAAACCTACGAGCAGTACTTC; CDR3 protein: CASSPNLETYEQYF
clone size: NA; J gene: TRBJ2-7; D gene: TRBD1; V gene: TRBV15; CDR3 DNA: TGTGCCACCAGCAGATCCGGGACAGGCCCCTACGAGCAGTACTTC; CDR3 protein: CATSRSGTGPYEQYF
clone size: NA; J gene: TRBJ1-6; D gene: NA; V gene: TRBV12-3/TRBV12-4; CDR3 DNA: TGTGCCAGCAGTTTGCAGGGCAGTTCCCCCCTCCACTTT; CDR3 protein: CASSLQGSSPLHF
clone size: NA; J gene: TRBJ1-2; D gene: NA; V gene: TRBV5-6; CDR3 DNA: TGTGCCAGCAGCTTGTCAAGCGTGATCTATGGCTACACCTTC; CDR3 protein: CASSLSSVIYGYTF
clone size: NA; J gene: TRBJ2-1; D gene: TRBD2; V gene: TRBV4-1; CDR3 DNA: TGCGCCAGCAGCCAGGGGAGGGGAACAAACAATGAGCAGTTCTTC; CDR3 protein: CASSQGRGTNNEQFF
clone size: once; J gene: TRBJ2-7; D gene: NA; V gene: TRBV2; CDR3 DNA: TGTGCCAGCAGTGAAACGCCCCAGTACGAGCAGTACTTC; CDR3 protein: CASSETPQYEQYF
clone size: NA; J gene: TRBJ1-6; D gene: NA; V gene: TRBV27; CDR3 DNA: TGTGCCAGCAGTTTGATGGGGGGACATAATTCACCCCTCCACTTT; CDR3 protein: CASSLMGGHNSPLHF
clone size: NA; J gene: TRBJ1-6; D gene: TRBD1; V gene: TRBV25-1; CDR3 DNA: TGTGCCAGCAGTGAATCGGCGAGACAGGGACGACCCCTCCACTTT; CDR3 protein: CASSESARQGRPLHF
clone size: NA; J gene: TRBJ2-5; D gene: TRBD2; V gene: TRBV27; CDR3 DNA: TGTGCCAGCAGAGTTTTTGCGGGGGGGCTGGAGACCCAGTACTTC; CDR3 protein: CASRVFAGGLETQYF
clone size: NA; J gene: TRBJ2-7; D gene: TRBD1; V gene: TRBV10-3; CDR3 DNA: TGTGCCATCATGACCGGACAGGGGGCAAAAGAGCAGTACTTC; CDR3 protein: CAIMTGQGAKEQYF
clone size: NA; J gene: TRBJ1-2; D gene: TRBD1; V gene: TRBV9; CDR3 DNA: TGTGCCAGCAGCAAACAGGGGGGCTTCGGTGGCTACACCTTC; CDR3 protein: CASSKQGGFGGYTF
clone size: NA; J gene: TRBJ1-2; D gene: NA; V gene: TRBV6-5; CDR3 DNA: TGTGCCAGCAGTTACTACGGTAACTATGGCTACACCTTC; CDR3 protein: CASSYYGNYGYTF
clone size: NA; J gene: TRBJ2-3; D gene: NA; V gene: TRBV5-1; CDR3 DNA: TGCGCCAGCAGCCCAGGACAGACGGATTGGCAGAGCACAGATACGCAGTATTTT; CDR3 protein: CASSPGQTDWQSTDTQYF
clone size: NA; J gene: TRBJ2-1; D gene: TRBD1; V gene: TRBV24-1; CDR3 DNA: TGTGCCACCAGTGATCCGCAGGGGGCCGGCGAGCAGTTCTTC; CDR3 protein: CATSDPQGAGEQFF
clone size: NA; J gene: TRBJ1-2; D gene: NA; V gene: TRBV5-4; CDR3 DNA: TGTGCCAGCAACTCGGGGGACTATGGCTACACCTTC; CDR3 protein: CASNSGDYGYTF
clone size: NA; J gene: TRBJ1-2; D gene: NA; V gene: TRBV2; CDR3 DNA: TGTGCCAGCAGACAGGGTAACTATGGCTACACCTTC; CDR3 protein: CASRQGNYGYTF
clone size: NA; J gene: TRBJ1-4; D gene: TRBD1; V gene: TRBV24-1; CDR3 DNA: TGTGCCACCAGACAGGGGACTAATGAAAAACTGTTTTTT; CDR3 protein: CATRQGTNEKLFF
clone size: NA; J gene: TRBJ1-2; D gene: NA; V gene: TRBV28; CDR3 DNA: TGTGCCAGCAGTTGGAGGAACTATGGCTACACCTTC; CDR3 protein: CASSWRNYGYTF
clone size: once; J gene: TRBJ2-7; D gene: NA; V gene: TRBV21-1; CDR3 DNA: TGTGCCAGCTATAAAACGTTACACTCCTACGAGCAGTACTTC; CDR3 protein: CASYKTLHSYEQYF
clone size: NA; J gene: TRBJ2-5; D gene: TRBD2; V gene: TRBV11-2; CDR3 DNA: TGTGCCAGCAGCATAAGGACTAGCGGTAGGGAGACCCAGTACTTC; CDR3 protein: CASSIRTSGRETQYF
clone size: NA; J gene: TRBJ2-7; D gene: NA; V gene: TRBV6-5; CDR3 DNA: TGTGCCAGCAGTTACTCCGCGACAGCAGCATACGAGCAGTACTTC; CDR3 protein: CASSYSATAAYEQYF
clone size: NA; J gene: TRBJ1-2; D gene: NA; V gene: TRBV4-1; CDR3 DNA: TGCGCCAGCAGCCAAGATCGGGGGGAGTACGTCTATGGCTACACCTTC; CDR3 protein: CASSQDRGEYVYGYTF
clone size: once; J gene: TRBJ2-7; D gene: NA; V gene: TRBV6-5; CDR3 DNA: TGTGCCAGCAGTTACCGTACCTTCGGCTACGAGCAGTACTTC; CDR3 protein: CASSYRTFGYEQYF